This TCR beta chain was obtained from a study of CD8+CD57+ T cells in acquired aplastic anemia. Study information: DNA recovered from sorted CD4+ and CD8+ cells had a mean of about 3.5 ug.

J was trimmed by 4 bases and V by 5 bases; bases with no gene match: 12. This CDR3 has 17 residues. Per germline, CDR1 SGHTA and CDR2 FQGTGA. According to the study, genomic DNA was the template for TCR beta VDJ and CDR3 profiling. TCRdb analysed the reads with MiXCR anew, one entry per CDR3 protein. The table lists under 350,000 distinct CDR3 sequences, roughly 53% of them singletons, with roughly 1.3% in the top ten. Whoever was chosen for sequencing had shown CD8+CD57+ cell expansion by flow cytometry. Notes on this clonotype: No antigen is known for it.

Findings of the study overall: It was found that nearly 30 CD8+ CDR3 sequences were shared between patients and controls. Between the patient and control groups, CD8+ Simpson's diversity did not differ significantly.

The chain links TRBV7-3 to TRBJ2-3; 10 positions agree with TRBD2. This receptor was identified in a human donor with aplastic anemia. Source material: sorted CD4+, CD8+, or CD8+CD57+ T cells (not recorded which) from PBMCs. The CDR3 here is CASSITPIAGGADTQYF. The CDR3 nucleotides read TGTGCCAGCAGCATTACCCCCATAGCGGGAGGTGCAGATACGCAGTATTTT.